Listed here are 13 T cell receptor beta chains from one sample, sequenced in a study of CD8+ T cells in alopecia areata (dated by TCRdb to 2017 to 2018). This specimen's time point label, interpreted: baseline before oral tofacitinib. Libraries were prepared through the immunoSEQ multiplex PCR assay. To provide template for TCR sequencing, every sample had RNA extracted and reverse transcribed into cDNA. This is the immuneACCESS table as TCRdb keeps it, with only in-frame sequences that have V and J called. A part of the clones is gone; compared with another copy, unresolved V genes explain less than half, and the rest is unexplained. For this sample there are about 200,000 clones; approximately 52% appear just once. The top ten clones comprise 0.4% to 0.55% of the sample. The sequencing used CD4+ T cells sorted from blood, collected at week 0. The receptors originated from a human donor with alopecia areata.

The rearrangement links TRBV6-5 to TRBJ1-1; D not certain. Per the germline V gene, CDR1 is MNHEY and CDR2 is SVGAGI. Trimming left V 5 bases short and J 10 bases short, with 11 bases between. The CDR3 contains 11 residues. The CDR3 reads CASSTRLGAFF. As DNA, the CDR3 is TGTGCCAGCAGTACCCGTCTCGGAGCTTTCTTT.

J is TRBJ1-2 and V is TRBV5-1; 7 bases align to TRBD1. The CDR3 loop spans 14 amino acids. Germline loops: CDR1 SGHRS, CDR2 YFSETQ. With 0 bases clipped from V and 4 bases from J, the junction kept 3 bases outside the gene matches. The CDR3 sequence: CASSLGTGGYGYTF. The CDR3 DNA follows: TGCGCCAGCAGCTTGGGGACAGGCGGCTATGGCTACACCTTC. The full variable domain, in which reference TRBV5-1 and TRBJ1-2 provide the parts outside the CDR3, is KAGVTQTPRYLIKTRGQQVTLSCSPISGHRSVSWYQQTPGQGLQFLFEYFSETQRNKGNFPGRFSGRQFSNSRSEMNVSTLELGDSALYLCASSLGTGGYGYTFGSGTRLTVV.

The V and J genes are TRBV11-1 and TRBJ1-4; D uncertain. CDR1 and CDR2 (germline): SGHAT, FQDESV (reference sequence). The CDR3 totals 14 residues. V was clipped by 1 base and J by 0 bases, with 3 bases between them. The CDR3 sequence is CASSLGATNEKLFF. The CDR3 coding sequence is TGTGCCAGCAGCTTAGGAGCAACTAATGAAAAACTGTTTTTT.

V is TRBV4-2 and J is TRBJ2-1; D perhaps matches TRBD1 (5 bases). The CDR3 totals 14 residues. The V and J ends lost 0 bases and 6 bases respectively, with 9 bases between them. Germline CDR1 and CDR2: LGHNA and YNFKEQ. The CDR3, as DNA: TGTGCCAGCAGCCAAGAGGTGACAGCCAATGAGCAGTTCTTC. Amino acid sequence: CASSQEVTANEQFF.

This chain uses TRBV5-4 with TRBJ2-2, with 13 bases matching TRBD2. The CDR3 is 16 residues long. CDR1 is SGHNT and CDR2 is YYREEE in the germline V gene (reference sequence). V was clipped by 2 bases and J by 5 bases; unmatched bases: 3. In DNA, the CDR3 is TGTGCCAGCAGCTTTGGACTAGCGGGGGATACCGGGGAGCTGTTTTTT. This encodes CASSFGLAGDTGELFF.

J is TRBJ2-7 and V is TRBV6-5, with 7 bases matching TRBD1. J lost 2 bases, V lost 5 bases, and 6 bases had no gene match. Germline loops: CDR1 MNHEY, CDR2 SVGAGI. This CDR3 is built from 14 residues. This CDR3 reads CASSDRVQPYEQYF. In nucleotides, the CDR3 is TGTGCCAGCAGTGACAGGGTCCAACCCTACGAGCAGTACTTC.

Note on this clone: At one end, the junction sequence differs from germline, possibly due to a read error. The chain has TRBV7-7 and TRBJ2-5; no firm D call. The germline V gene has CDR1 SSHAT and CDR2 FNYEAQ (reference sequence). There are 17 residues in the CDR3. In DNA form, the CDR3 reads TGTGCTAGCAGCTTAGGGATTACAGCCGGCTTATCGGGGACCCAGTACTTC. Its protein product is CASSLGITAGLSGTQYF.

Worth noting for this clone: The sample contains more than one DNA sequence encoding this CDR3. The rearrangement links TRBV4-1 to TRBJ1-2; D perhaps matches TRBD1 (5 bases). The V end lost 3 bases, the J end lost 4 bases, and 15 bases lay between the germline ends. Germline assignment: CDR1 MGHRA and CDR2 YSYEKL. The CDR3 consists of 15 residues. In DNA, the CDR3 is TGCGCCAGCAGCCAGGTTGGGCAGGGCGGCTATGGCTACACCTTC. It is translated as CASSQVGQGGYGYTF.

The chain recombines TRBV11-2 with TRBJ2-7; 9 bases match TRBD2. V was pared by 4 bases and J by 4 bases, with 5 bases of the junction left unmatched. The CDR3 has 14 residues. Germline CDR1 is SGHAT and CDR2 is FQNNGV. The CDR3 loop reads CASSSIAGEYEQYF. As DNA, the CDR3 is TGTGCCAGCAGCTCGATAGCGGGGGAATACGAGCAGTACTTC.

The chain recombines TRBV5-4 with TRBJ2-7; D not certain. The CDR3 runs to 12 residues. V was pared by 6 bases and J by 6 bases, with 13 bases between. Germline lookup yields CDR1 SGHNT and CDR2 YYREEE (reference sequence). The CDR3 sequence is CASISSFGEQYF. The DNA for the CDR3 is TGTGCCAGCATCTCCTCGTTTGGCGAGCAGTACTTC.

The rearrangement uses TRBV4-1 and TRBJ2-7; no reliable D call. Germline values: CDR1 MGHRA, CDR2 YSYEKL. The V and J ends lost 1 base and 2 bases respectively, with 9 bases between them. This CDR3 is 14 amino acids long. The CDR3 sequence: CASSQVITTYEQYF. In nucleotides, the CDR3 is TGCGCCAGCAGCCAAGTGATTACAACCTACGAGCAGTACTTC.

This clone is medium-sized by share. The V gene is TRBV7-2, the J gene TRBJ2-2, with TRBD2 matching 8 bases. V lost 3 bases, J lost 0 bases, and 3 bases stayed unmatched. CDR3 length: 16 residues. Looked up from germline, CDR1 is SGHTA and CDR2 is FQGNSA. CDR3 sequence (DNA): TGTGCCAGCAGCTTCCCGGGACTAGCGAACACCGGGGAGCTGTTTTTT. Residues: CASSFPGLANTGELFF.

About this clone itself: This sample includes further DNA sequences coding for the same CDR3. The chain joins TRBV18 to TRBJ1-1, with D unclear. The CDR3 has 13 residues. The germline gives CDR1 KGHSH, CDR2 LQKENI. Trimming shortened V by 0 bases and J by 1 base, and 3 bases separated the two germline ends. CDR3 nucleotides: TGTGCCAGCTCACCACCGACGAACACTGAAGCTTTCTTT. Protein: CASSPPTNTEAFF.